What follows are 29 T cell receptor beta chains derived from one specimen sequenced in a study of CD8 T cells in Susac syndrome. After extraction with the RNeasy kit, about 0.45 to 1 ug of the RNA was reverse transcribed using random hexamers. MiXCR was run by TCRdb on the immunoSEQ multiplex PCR reads, yielding one entry per CDR3 protein. The sample includes hundreds of thousands of distinct CDR3 sequences, around 96% of them seen just once. The sequenced sample was CD4+ T cells from PBMCs. The source is a human donor with multiple sclerosis.

The chain has TRBV15 and TRBJ2-7, with 8 positions matching TRBD1. Germline V gene lookup returns CDR1 LNHNV and CDR2 YYDKDF (reference sequence). Trimming removed 5 bases from V and 5 bases from J; junction bases left unmatched: 14. The CDR3 totals 16 residues. The CDR3 sequence: CATSPTPGQGGHEQYF. The CDR3 coding sequence is TGTGCCACCAGCCCCACGCCCGGACAGGGTGGCCACGAGCAGTACTTC.

The chain recombines TRBV18 with TRBJ1-1, with TRBD1 as a possible D gene (5 bases). This CDR3 is 12 amino acids long. Trimming shortened V by 5 bases and J by 4 bases, and 8 bases separated the two germline ends. Germline-derived CDR1 and CDR2 are KGHSH and LQKENI. The CDR3 here is CASSTGLTEAFF. The CDR3 region has the DNA TGTGCCAGCTCAACGGGGCTCACTGAAGCTTTCTTT.

This chain links TRBV18 with TRBJ1-5, with 8 positions matching TRBD1. V gave up 1 base and J gave up 2 bases; unmatched junction bases: 4. Germline loops: CDR1 KGHSH, CDR2 LQKENI. The CDR3 consists of 16 residues. The CDR3 sequence is CASSPQLTGGNQPQHF. CDR3 nucleotides: TGTGCCAGCTCACCACAATTGACAGGGGGCAATCAGCCCCAGCATTTT.

The CDR3 here is CASSLDGSKVAFF. For the CDR3, the DNA is TGCGCCAGCAGCTTGGATGGTTCCAAGGTAGCTTTCTTT. The chain carries TRBV5-1 and TRBJ1-1; the D is unclear. Trimming removed 0 bases from V and 10 bases from J, with 13 bases in between. Germline V gives CDR1 SGHRS, CDR2 YFSETQ. The CDR3 is made up of 13 amino acids.

V and J are TRBV28 and TRBJ1-5; TRBD1 is a possible D gene (5 bases). V was pared by 1 base and J by 1 base, with 11 bases between. The CDR3 is made up of 16 amino acids. From germline, CDR1 is MDHEN and CDR2 SYDVKM. This CDR3 is CASSLSQGVSNQPQHF. The CDR3 DNA is TGTGCCAGCAGTTTATCGCAGGGCGTGAGCAATCAGCCCCAGCATTTT.

This clonotype was seen just once. This chain uses TRBV6-1 with TRBJ2-7, with 8 bases matching TRBD2. Germline CDR1 MNHNS, CDR2 SASEGT. The V segment lost 3 bases and the J segment 0 bases; nucleotides outside the gene matches: 13. CDR3 size: 18 residues. The CDR3 loop reads CASSDPTRVGTSSYEQYF. CDR3 DNA: TGTGCCAGCAGTGACCCCACCAGGGTAGGGACTAGCTCCTACGAGCAGTACTTC.

The J gene is TRBJ1-2, the V gene TRBV27; D uncertain. CDR1 is MNHEY, CDR2 SMNVEV, per germline (reference sequence). The CDR3 loop spans 14 amino acids. The V end lost 6 bases, the J end lost 1 base, and 12 bases lay between the germline ends. The CDR3 DNA reads TGTGCCAGCAGACCAAATACAGTTAACTATGGCTACACCTTC. Translation: CASRPNTVNYGYTF.

The chain has TRBV30 and TRBJ1-2, with a weak D call TRBD1 (5 bases). Germline V CDR1 and CDR2: GTSNPN, SVGIG (reference sequence). This CDR3 has 14 amino acids. V was shortened by 0 bases and J by 7 bases, with 15 bases between the two germline ends. CDR3 protein: CAWSVGVGGVGYTF. In nucleotides, the CDR3 is TGTGCCTGGAGTGTAGGGGTCGGGGGAGTTGGCTACACCTTC. The full variable domain, its missing parts supplied by reference TRBV30 and TRBJ1-2, is SQTIHQWPATLVQPVGSPLSLECTVEGTSNPNLYWYRQAAGRGLQLLFYSVGIGQISSEVPQNLSASRPQDRQFILSSKKLLLSDSGFYLCAWSVGVGGVGYTFGSGTRLTVV.

The table lists this clonotype with a few counts. This sequence joins TRBV12-3 or TRBV12-4 and TRBJ2-3; no firm D call. The CDR3 has 11 residues. Trimming shortened V by 3 bases and J by 4 bases, and 2 bases separated the two germline ends. The CDR3 nucleotides are TGTGCCAGCAGTTTCCCAGATACGCAGTATTTT. It specifies CASSFPDTQYF.

The chain links TRBV3-1 to TRBJ2-3; 8 nucleotides line up with TRBD2. The V gene's germline CDR1 is LGHDT and CDR2 YNNKEL (reference sequence). This CDR3 contains 16 residues. Losses at the gene ends were 0 bases for V and 0 bases for J; bases not matched to a gene: 2. This CDR3 is CASSQDVAGSTDTQYF. The CDR3 region has the DNA TGTGCCAGCAGCCAAGATGTAGCGGGGAGCACAGATACGCAGTATTTT.

J is TRBJ2-7 and V is TRBV19, with D perhaps being TRBD1 or TRBD2 (5 bases each). Germline lookup yields CDR1 LNHDA and CDR2 SQIVND (reference sequence). The V end was cut by 9 bases, the J end by 5 bases, with 20 bases between. The length of the CDR3 is 14 residues. The CDR3 coding sequence is TGTGCCAGCACCCAGAGGGGAAGGGGAGACGAGCAGTACTTC. This encodes CASTQRGRGDEQYF.

The CDR3 nucleotides read TGTGCCAGCAGTGCACTAGCGGGTCGCTACGAGCAGTACTTC. It codes for CASSALAGRYEQYF. J is TRBJ2-7 and V is TRBV25-1; 9 nucleotides agree with TRBD2. The CDR3 runs to 14 residues. Germline CDR1 MGHDK, CDR2 SYGVNS. V gave up 4 bases and J gave up 3 bases; unmatched junction bases: 4.

The rearrangement links TRBV29-1 to TRBJ2-1; D is possibly TRBD2 (5 bases). The CDR3 has 14 residues. V lost 1 base, J lost 4 bases, and 11 bases lay in between. CDR1 and CDR2 (germline): SQVTM, ANQGSEA. The CDR3 is CSVEVGGGYNEQFF. CDR3 coding DNA: TGCAGCGTTGAAGTCGGAGGTGGATACAATGAGCAGTTCTTC.

This rearrangement joins TRBV30 to TRBJ1-5; D is uncertain. The CDR3 contains 13 residues. Trimming took 0 bases from V and 5 from J, leaving 8 bases between them. Germline CDR1 and CDR2: GTSNPN and SVGIG (reference sequence). The CDR3: CAWSVPRDQPQHF. As DNA, the CDR3 is TGTGCCTGGAGTGTACCGAGAGATCAGCCCCAGCATTTT.

The CDR3 is CSARVDGPEAFF. The CDR3, as DNA: TGCAGTGCTAGGGTGGATGGCCCTGAAGCTTTCTTT. J is TRBJ1-1 and V is TRBV20-1; no firm D call. Trimming took off 3 bases at V and 6 bases at J, with 11 bases between the two ends. This CDR3 is built from 12 residues. The germline V gene encodes CDR1 DFQATT and CDR2 SNEGSKA (reference sequence).

This sequence joins TRBV3-1 and TRBJ2-1, with 9 bases matching TRBD1. Trimming removed 1 base from V and 8 bases from J; junction bases left unmatched: 3. CDR1 is LGHDT and CDR2 is YNNKEL in the germline V gene (reference sequence). The CDR3 contains 14 residues. CDR3 DNA sequence: TGTGCCAGCAGCCAAGGGGACAGGGTGGATGAGCAGTTCTTC. It yields the protein CASSQGDRVDEQFF.

The chain carries TRBV7-9 and TRBJ2-1; D unresolved. Per the germline V gene, CDR1 is SEHNR and CDR2 is FQNEAQ (reference sequence). Trimming took off 6 bases at V and 8 bases at J, with 8 bases between the two ends. This CDR3 is built from 11 residues. The CDR3 sequence: CASRADHEQFF. In DNA form, the CDR3 reads TGTGCCAGCAGGGCTGACCATGAGCAGTTCTTC. Using reference TRBV7-9 and TRBJ2-1 for the parts outside the CDR3, the full variable domain is DTGVSQNPRHKITKRGQNVTFRCDPISEHNRLYWYRQTLGQGPEFLTYFQNEAQLEKSRLLSDRFSAERPKGSFSTLEIQRTEQGDSAMYLCASRADHEQFFGPGTRLTVL.

This clonotype has only one observation. The gene calls are TRBV2 and TRBJ2-3, with 12 bases lining up with TRBD2. Germline V CDR1 and CDR2: SNHLY, FYNNEI. The CDR3 sequence is 16 residues long. V trimming: 6 bases; J trimming: 0 bases; junction bases outside the gene matches: 4. CDR3 region: CASSAGLAGSTDTQYF. In nucleotides, the CDR3 is TGTGCCAGCAGCGCCGGACTAGCGGGGAGCACAGATACGCAGTATTTT.

This chain links TRBV28 with TRBJ2-1; tentatively, D is TRBD1 or TRBD2 (5 bases each). Germline V CDR1 and CDR2: MDHEN, SYDVKM. This CDR3 has 12 amino acids. V lost 4 bases and J 6 bases, leaving 7 bases between the germline ends. CDR3 sequence reads: CASSSGGNEQFF. The CDR3 nucleotides are TGTGCCAGCAGTTCTGGGGGCAATGAGCAGTTCTTC.

The chain carries TRBV27 and TRBJ1-5, with D maybe TRBD1 (5 bases). CDR1 and CDR2 (germline): MNHEY, SMNVEV (reference sequence). V lost 2 bases and J lost 4, with 12 bases in between. The CDR3 sequence is 15 residues long. The CDR3 protein is CASSLIGGGNQPQHF. CDR3 nucleotide sequence: TGTGCCAGCAGTTTAATTGGGGGAGGGAATCAGCCCCAGCATTTT.

The chain carries TRBV4-1 and TRBJ1-1, with D unresolved. Germline CDR1 and CDR2: MGHRA and YSYEKL. Trimming removed 3 bases from V and 4 bases from J, with 9 bases in between. The CDR3 runs 13 residues. This chain's CDR3 is CASSQALGTEAFF. The CDR3 DNA is TGCGCCAGCAGCCAGGCTTTGGGCACTGAAGCTTTCTTT.

The rearrangement uses TRBV25-1 and TRBJ1-1; D gene uncertain. Trimming shortened V by 2 bases and J by 9 bases, and 7 bases separated the two germline ends. The CDR3 extends over 11 amino acids. CDR1 and CDR2 from the germline V gene are MGHDK and SYGVNS. The CDR3 sequence is CASSETVQAFF. CDR3 sequence (DNA): TGTGCCAGCAGTGAAACAGTCCAAGCTTTCTTT.

V usage is TRBV7-9 and J usage is TRBJ1-2, with D maybe TRBD1 (5 bases). Trimming removed 5 bases at V and 5 bases at J, with 18 bases between. The CDR3 spans 15 residues. CDR1 and CDR2 from the germline V gene are SEHNR and FQNEAQ (reference sequence). Here the CDR3 DNA reads TGTGCCAGCAGCCCTGCTCTGGCGGGGCGGTATGGCTACACCTTC. Translation: CASSPALAGRYGYTF.

The chain joins TRBV6-5 to TRBJ2-7; TRBD1 agrees at 7 bases. CDR1 is MNHEY, CDR2 SVGAGI, per germline. The CDR3 is 14 amino acids. V was pared by 6 bases and J by 0 bases, with 5 bases of the junction left unmatched. CDR3 coding DNA: TGTGCCAGCAGACGTCGGACAGGCTCCTACGAGCAGTACTTC. Protein product: CASRRRTGSYEQYF.

The V and J genes are TRBV7-2 and TRBJ2-3; D is uncertain. This CDR3 comprises 12 residues. Per germline, CDR1 SGHTA and CDR2 FQGNSA. Trimming removed 5 bases from V and 7 bases from J, with 10 bases in between. The CDR3, as DNA: TGTGCCAGCAGCGGCCCGGTGAATACGCAGTATTTT. Amino acid sequence: CASSGPVNTQYF.

This chain connects TRBV9 to TRBJ2-1, with unresolved D. The V gene's germline CDR1 is SGDLS and CDR2 YYNGEE. Trimming cost V 4 bases and J 8 bases, with 13 bases left between them. The CDR3 sequence is 13 residues long. The CDR3 here is CASSLTPTDEQFF. The CDR3 region has the DNA TGTGCCAGCAGCCTAACTCCTACCGATGAGCAGTTCTTC.

This clonotype came up once. A junction end diverges from the germline sequence, so it may reflect a read error. V and J are TRBV6-2 or TRBV6-3 and TRBJ2-5; 13 positions match TRBD2. CDR3 length: 12 amino acids. Germline loops: CDR1 MNHEY, CDR2 SVGEGT. DNA of the CDR3: TGTGCCAGCAGCCCAACTAGCGGGGGGGAGGACTTC. Amino acid sequence: CASSPTSGGEDF.

This rearrangement joins TRBV6-5 to TRBJ1-2, with 12 bases identical to TRBD1. Trimming removed 6 bases from V and 3 bases from J; junction bases left unmatched: 2. The CDR3 is 14 residues long. CDR1 is MNHEY and CDR2 is SVGAGI in the germline V gene. The CDR3 loop reads CASRGQGAYYGYTF. The CDR3 DNA follows: TGTGCCAGCAGGGGACAGGGGGCTTACTATGGCTACACCTTC.

The CDR3 bases are TGTGCCAGCAGCTTTCAGGTTCTCACAGATACGCAGTATTTT. Its translation is CASSFQVLTDTQYF. The rearrangement uses TRBV7-2 and TRBJ2-3; no reliable D call. The CDR3 loop spans 14 amino acids. V gave up 3 bases and J gave up 2 bases, with 9 bases separating them. Germline CDR1 and CDR2: SGHTA and FQGNSA.